This T cell receptor (beta chain) was documented in a study of beta chain features in type 1 diabetes (dated by TCRdb to between 2017 and 2018). Study-level background: Mean age, gender distribution, total cell number and subset yield did not differ between patients and healthy donors. Regulatory and stem cell-like memory subsets were isolated from only 8 patients and 8 healthy donors, whereas naive and central memory subsets came from all 30 or so donors. A total of 107,917,701 sorted cells were examined across all samples, and a strong correlation was observed between cell number per subset and RNA yield. In the study, TCRB repertoires of sorted circulating CD4+ T cell subsets from recently diagnosed type 1 diabetes patients were compared with those of matched healthy donors.

From each donor, a single peripheral blood sample of approximately 0.11 L on average was drawn into heparinised tubes. A BD FACSAria II was used to sort naive, central memory, regulatory and stem cell-like memory CD4+ T cells with a panel that included CD45RO, CCR7, CD25, CD127, CD95 and CD27. All sorted populations exceeded 95% purity. PBMCs were isolated immediately by Lymphoprep density gradient centrifugation and stained directly without culture. To minimize batch effects, samples were stained and sorted in pairs, one healthy donor with one patient per experiment. On the study overall, not on this receptor specifically: Because small numbers of individuals were included in the HLA sub-analyses, any influence of HLA type on TCRB rearrangement was left unresolved. At VDJ recombination sites, patients with type 1 diabetes made fewer insertions and deleted more nucleotides, a pattern implying thymic rearrangement abnormalities. In all four CD4+ subsets, TCRB CDR3 length was moderately but significantly shorter in type 1 diabetes patients. Shorter templates might be favored by PCR, yet because patient and control samples were amplified and corrected together, any such skew would affect both groups equally. The naive, central memory and regulatory TCRB repertoires appeared to resemble one another more closely among patients than among healthy donors. Sequencing cDNA rather than genomic DNA could over-represent highly expressing activated cells, although activation and CD3 levels did not differ between groups.

The junction shows trimming of 4 bases on V and 0 bases on J, plus 7 bases between the germline ends. The CDR3 spans 13 residues, from the cysteine through the phenylalanine. Only the CDR3 region is kept as DNA, spanning 39 bases read in frame from base 1. Looking up the germline V gene (reference sequence) yields CDR1 MNHEY and CDR2 SMNVEV. The High Capacity cDNA Reverse Transcription Kit was used to reverse transcribe all of the isolated RNA, meaning that expressed TCRB transcripts were what got sequenced. Deep immunoSEQ sequencing was performed on naive, central memory and regulatory T cell samples, with an average of about 3.6 million total reads per sample. Sorted cells were lysed in RLT buffer and RNA was extracted with DNase-treated RNeasy Micro or Mini kits, depending on cell number. Each cell subset was processed on its own to prevent cross-contamination, while patient and healthy donor samples were processed together. Using the immunoSEQ multiplex PCR, TCRB sequences were amplified from cDNA into 87-bp fragments spanning the CDR3 region. Sequencing of the amplicons was done on the Illumina HiSeq platform. Concerning the study's data processing: PCR bias was corrected computationally using synthetic template baselines, and reads within Hamming distance 2 were collapsed, with unmergeable singletons discarded. Reads were aligned to IMGT to assign V, D and J genes, CDR3 length, and insertions or deletions at six rearrangement sites. Clonotype counts were normalized to sorted cell number within each subset before computing true diversity and Gini coefficients with the tcR R package. Repertoire sharing was quantified using the overlap coefficient calculated on TCRB nucleotide sequences. As a proxy for the pre-selection repertoire, out-of-frame TCRB sequences from naive cells were analyzed. In its TCRdb copy, this immuneACCESS table keeps in-frame sequences only and misses some clones. Where compared with another copy, unresolved V genes explain less than half of these, and the others have no known cause. That table furnishes V, J and clone size, whereas the DNA furnished D and trimming. This sample has fewer than 500,000 clones in its table, and approximately 15% of those were observed once. Clones ranked in the top ten supply about 0.034% of the sample.

This clone was found a few times. Its antigen target is currently unknown. No base quality values were provided; no much bigger clone lies one nucleotide off. Sample: naive CD4+ T cells from blood. The cell subset or site label, as the study defines it: true naive CD4+ T cells. The chain couples TRBV27 to TRBJ2-7; the D segment cannot be called with confidence. The clonotype comes from a man aged 30-40 years in good health. The nucleotide sequence is TGTGCCAGCAGTTCTTGGAGCTCCTACGAGCAGTACTTC. This gives the protein CASSSWSSYEQYF.